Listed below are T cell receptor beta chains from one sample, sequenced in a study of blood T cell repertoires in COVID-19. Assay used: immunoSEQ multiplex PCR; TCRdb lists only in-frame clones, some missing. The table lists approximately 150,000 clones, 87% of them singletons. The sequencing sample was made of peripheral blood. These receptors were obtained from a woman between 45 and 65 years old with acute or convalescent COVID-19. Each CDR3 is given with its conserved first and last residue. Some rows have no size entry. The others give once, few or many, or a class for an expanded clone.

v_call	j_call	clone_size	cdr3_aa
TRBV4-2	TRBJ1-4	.	CASSQPGQGSEKLFF
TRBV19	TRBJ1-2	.	CASSTDRAFRGGYTF
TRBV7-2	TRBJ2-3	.	CASSSNRVPADTQYF
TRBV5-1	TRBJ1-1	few	CASSLRQNTEAFF
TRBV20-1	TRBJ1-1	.	CSAKPGTEAFF
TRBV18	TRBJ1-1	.	CASSPRQANTEAFF
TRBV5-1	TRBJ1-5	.	CASSLSEGGGNQPQHF
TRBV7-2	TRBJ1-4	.	CASSRDRGVKLFF
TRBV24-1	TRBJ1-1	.	CATRKSGQPNTEAFF
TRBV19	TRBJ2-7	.	CASTLGQGAYEQYF
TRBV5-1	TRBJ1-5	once	CASSPGQGAFNQPQHF
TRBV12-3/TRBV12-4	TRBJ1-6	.	CASSLGSNSPLHF
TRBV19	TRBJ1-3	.	CASSTGGGGNTIYF
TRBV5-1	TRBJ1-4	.	CASSLGTPGGEKLFF
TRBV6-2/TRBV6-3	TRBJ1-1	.	CASSYHTGGPTEAFF
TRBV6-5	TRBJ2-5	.	CASSSQETQYF
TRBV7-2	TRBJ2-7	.	CASSFHTEGEQYF
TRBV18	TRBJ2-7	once	CASSPLAGVYEQYF
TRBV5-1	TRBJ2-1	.	CASSETSGGYNEQFF
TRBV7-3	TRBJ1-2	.	CASSPSGQGVDYGYTF
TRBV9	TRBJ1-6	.	CASSAGGGRNSPLHF
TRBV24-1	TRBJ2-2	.	CATRGAYNTGELFF
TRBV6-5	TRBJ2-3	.	CASSYPDRGVNTQYF
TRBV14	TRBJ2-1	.	CASSQSTLLAGGPNEQFF
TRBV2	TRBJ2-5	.	CASSWDYQETQYF
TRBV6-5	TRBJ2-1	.	CASSLTSGGYNEQFF
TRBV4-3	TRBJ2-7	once	CASSQGTGYEQYF
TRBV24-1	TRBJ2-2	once	CATSEGGQNTGELFF
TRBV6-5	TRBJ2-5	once	CASRRDSRYQETQYF
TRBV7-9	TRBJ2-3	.	CASSSGLAGETDTQYF
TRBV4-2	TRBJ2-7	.	CASSLEESGGFPYEQYF
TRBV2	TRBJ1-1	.	CASSNLDRGNTEAFF
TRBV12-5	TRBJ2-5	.	CASGRTSRPGEETQYF
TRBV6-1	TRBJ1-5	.	CASRTGTAINQPQHF
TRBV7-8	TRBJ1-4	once	CASSLAFSGINEKLFF
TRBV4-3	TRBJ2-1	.	CASSPDERGVNEQFF
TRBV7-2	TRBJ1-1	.	CASSLKSRDLGVVDTEAFF
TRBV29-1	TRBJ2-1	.	CSALKGLAHDEQFF
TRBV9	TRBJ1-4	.	CASSTGTVGSEKLFF
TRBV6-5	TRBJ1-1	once	CASRDYRGNTEAFF
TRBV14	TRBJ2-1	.	CASSQDWGGQFF